Described below is a single TCR beta chain sequence and its context. Its antigen is unknown. Base qualities are missing; no much larger clone stands one base away. One collaborating source in Seattle enrolled patients while the patients were actively infected and followed the patients over time throughout the course of disease. Collaborating institutions collected whole blood in K2EDTA tubes following their own protocols. For TCRbeta analysis, collaborators shipped samples in one of three forms: frozen whole blood, isolated PBMCs, or DNA extracted from either of those sample types. The immunoSEQ Assay, a bias-controlled multiplex PCR, was used to amplify TCRbeta CDR3 regions from genomic DNA. The study's processing was this. Within the assay, amplification of reference gene primers was used to estimate how many nucleated cells each sample contained. Sequence reads were collapsed and filtered to measure the absolute abundance of every unique TCRbeta CDR3 rearrangement. For each sample, productive Simpson clonality was calculated as the square root of Simpson's diversity index over productive rearrangements. In its TCRdb copy, this immuneACCESS table keeps in-frame sequences only and misses some clones. Where compared with another copy, unresolved V genes explain less than half of these, and the others have no known cause. V, J and clone size derive from that table, while D and trimming were established from the DNA sequence. In all, the sample holds about 250,000 clones, and around 88% of those were seen once. The ten most abundant clones make up roughly 5.2% of the sample.

The data stem from a study of blood T cell repertoires in COVID-19 (dated by TCRdb to about 2020). With regard to the full study: Samples covering the acute and convalescent phases of COVID-19 were provided by collaborators in the United States, Italy and Spain. The material from the prospective study consisted of cDNA or gDNA derived from T cells, B-cell-depleted T cells, or PBMCs. Subjects who had been exposed to COVID-19, were actively infected with it, or had recovered from it provided the deeply sampled blood TCRbeta repertoires that made up the dataset. The repertoires were made available in a free public database intended to serve as a resource for research on the immune response to SARS-CoV-2. Samples were obtained from the ongoing ImmuneRACE study (first 160 participants) and from some 1,200 subjects provided by 6 global collaborators. Sample metadata almost always included a de-identified subject ID, COVID-19 status, age in years and sex. Where available, HLA class I and class II types were taken from metadata supplied by the sample provider and were not determined by assay-based typing.

CDR1 and CDR2, looked up from the germline V gene, are SGDLS and YYNGEE. Germline trimming: 4 bases from V, 4 bases from J; junction bases outside gene matches: 6. The CDR3 starts with the cysteine, ends with the phenylalanine, and has 15 residues. This entry keeps only the CDR3 DNA: 45 bases, framed from base 1. Here is what the overall study found, with its caveats: Clinical and demographic metadata were provided uncurated, with the amount varying by source and participant.

What was sequenced was peripheral blood. This chain is built from TRBV9 and TRBJ1-3, with 9 junctional bases fitting TRBD1. The source is a woman over 75 with COVID-19, enrolled during active disease. The CDR3 reads CASSPGTGNGNTIYF. The DNA reads as follows: TGTGCCAGCAGCCCCGGGACAGGGAACGGAAACACCATATATTTT. The reference TRBV9 and TRBJ1-3 proteins fill in what lies around the CDR3, so the full variable domain reads DSGVTQTPKHLITATGQRVTLRCSPRSGDLSVYWYQQSLDQGLQFLIQYYNGEERAKGNILERFSAQQFPDLHSELNLSSLELGDSALYFCASSPGTGNGNTIYFGEGSWLTVV.